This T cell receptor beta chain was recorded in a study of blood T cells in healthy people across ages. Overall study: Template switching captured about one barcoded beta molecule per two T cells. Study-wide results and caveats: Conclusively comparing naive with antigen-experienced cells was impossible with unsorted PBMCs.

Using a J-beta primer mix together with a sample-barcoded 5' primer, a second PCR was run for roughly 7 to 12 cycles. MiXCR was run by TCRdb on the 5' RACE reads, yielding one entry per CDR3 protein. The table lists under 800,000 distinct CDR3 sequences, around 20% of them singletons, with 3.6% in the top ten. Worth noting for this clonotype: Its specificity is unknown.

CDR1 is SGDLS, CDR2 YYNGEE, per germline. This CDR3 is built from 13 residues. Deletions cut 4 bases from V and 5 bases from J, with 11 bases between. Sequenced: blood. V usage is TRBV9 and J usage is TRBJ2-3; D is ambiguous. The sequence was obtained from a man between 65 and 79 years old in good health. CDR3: CASSSRALDTQYF. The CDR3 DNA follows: TGTGCCAGCAGCTCACGGGCTCTAGATACGCAGTATTTT.